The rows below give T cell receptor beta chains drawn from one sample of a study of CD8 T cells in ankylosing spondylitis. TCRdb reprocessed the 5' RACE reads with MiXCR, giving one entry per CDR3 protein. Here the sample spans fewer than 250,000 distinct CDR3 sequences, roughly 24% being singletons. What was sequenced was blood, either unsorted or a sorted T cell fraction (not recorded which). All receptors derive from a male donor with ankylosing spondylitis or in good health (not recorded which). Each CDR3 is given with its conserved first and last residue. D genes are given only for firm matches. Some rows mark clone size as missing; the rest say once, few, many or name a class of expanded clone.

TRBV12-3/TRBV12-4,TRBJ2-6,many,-,CASSFASSVAGANVLTF,TGTGCCAGCAGTTTTGCTTCTTCGGTGGCTGGGGCCAACGTCCTGACTTTC
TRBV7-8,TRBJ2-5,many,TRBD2,CASSSGTSGSAETQYF,TGTGCCAGCAGCTCCGGGACTAGCGGGAGTGCAGAGACCCAGTACTTC
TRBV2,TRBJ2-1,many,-,CASGSGGVRGSYNEQFF,TGTGCCAGCGGCTCCGGGGGAGTCCGTGGGAGCTACAATGAGCAGTTCTTC
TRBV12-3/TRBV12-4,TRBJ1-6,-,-,CASSLLDGYAPLHF,TGTGCCAGCAGTTTATTAGACGGCTACGCACCCCTCCACTTT
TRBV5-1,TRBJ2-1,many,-,CASMQGSHNEQFF,TGCGCCAGCATGCAGGGGTCCCACAATGAGCAGTTCTTC
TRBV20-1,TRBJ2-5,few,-,CSVTSGLATQYF,TGCAGTGTTACTAGTGGCCTGGCGACCCAGTACTTC
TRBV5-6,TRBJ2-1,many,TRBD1,CASRTNRGRTSYNEQFF,TGTGCCAGCAGGACAAACAGGGGACGCACTTCCTACAATGAGCAGTTCTTC
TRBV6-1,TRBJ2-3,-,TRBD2,CASTKTSGRITDTQYF,TGTGCCAGCACCAAGACTAGCGGGAGGATTACAGATACGCAGTATTTT
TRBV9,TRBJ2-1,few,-,CASSVGGNRDEQFF,TGTGCCAGCAGCGTAGGAGGGAATAGAGATGAGCAGTTCTTC
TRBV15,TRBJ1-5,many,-,CATSRDPGSNQPQHF,TGTGCCACCAGCAGAGATCCAGGGAGCAATCAGCCCCAGCATTTT
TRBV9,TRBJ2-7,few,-,CASSTSGGEQYF,TGTGCCAGCAGCACCTCTGGCGGCGAGCAGTACTTC
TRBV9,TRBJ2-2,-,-,CASREGRSTGELFF,TGTGCCAGCAGGGAGGGCCGTAGCACCGGGGAGCTGTTTTTT
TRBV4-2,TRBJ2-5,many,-,CASSQTSQETQYF,TGTGCCAGCAGCCAGACTAGCCAAGAGACCCAGTACTTC
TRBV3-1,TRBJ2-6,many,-,CASSQGVGLPSGANVLTF,TGTGCCAGCAGCCAAGGGGTAGGTTTGCCCTCTGGGGCCAACGTCCTGACTTTC
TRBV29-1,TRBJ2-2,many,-,CSVDRGYTGELFF,TGCAGCGTTGACAGGGGCTACACCGGGGAGCTGTTTTTT
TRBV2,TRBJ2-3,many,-,CASSEGTGPDTQYF,TGTGCCAGCAGTGAGGGAACGGGACCCGATACGCAGTATTTT
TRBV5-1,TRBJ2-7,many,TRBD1,CASSLGQGNHEQYF,TGCGCCAGCAGCTTGGGACAGGGAAACCACGAGCAGTACTTC
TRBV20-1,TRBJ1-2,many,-,CSARDQRGYGYTF,TGCAGTGCTAGGGACCAACGGGGATATGGCTACACCTTC
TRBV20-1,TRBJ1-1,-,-,CSATPGTLNTEAFF,TGCAGTGCTACTCCCGGGACATTGAACACTGAAGCTTTCTTT
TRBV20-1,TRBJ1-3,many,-,CSATDLGNTIYF,TGCAGTGCCACGGACCTGGGAAACACCATATATTTT
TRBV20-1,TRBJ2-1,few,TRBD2,CSAVTSGRVGNEQFF,TGCAGTGCTGTCACTAGCGGGAGAGTCGGCAATGAGCAGTTCTTC
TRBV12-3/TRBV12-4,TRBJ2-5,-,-,CASSLGGVGTPQETQYF,TGTGCCAGCAGTTTGGGGGGCGTGGGGACACCTCAAGAGACCCAGTACTTC
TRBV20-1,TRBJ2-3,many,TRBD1,CSADRGPDTQYF,TGCAGTGCTGACAGGGGGCCAGATACGCAGTATTTT
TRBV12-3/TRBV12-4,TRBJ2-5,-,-,CASSAGWTQYF,TGTGCCAGCAGTGCTGGGTGGACCCAGTACTTC
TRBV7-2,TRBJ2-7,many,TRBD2,CASSIKSGTSAYEQYF,TGTGCCAGCAGCATAAAATCCGGGACTAGCGCTTACGAGCAGTACTTC
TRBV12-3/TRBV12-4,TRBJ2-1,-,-,CASSPGFDNEQFF,TGTGCCAGCAGTCCCGGGTTCGACAATGAGCAGTTCTTC
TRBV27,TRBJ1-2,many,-,CASSLRSGAGYTF,TGTGCCAGCAGTTTACGGTCAGGGGCTGGCTACACCTTC
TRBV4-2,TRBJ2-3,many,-,CASSQDGTDTQYF,TGTGCCAGCAGCCAAGATGGCACAGATACGCAGTATTTT
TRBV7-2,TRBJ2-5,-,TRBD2,CASSLQRGVQETQYF,TGTGCCAGCAGCTTACAGCGGGGCGTCCAAGAGACCCAGTACTTC
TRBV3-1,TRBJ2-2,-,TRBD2,CASSQDGLVTGELFF,TGTGCCAGCAGCCAAGATGGACTAGTCACCGGGGAGCTGTTTTTT
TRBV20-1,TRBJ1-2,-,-,CSATGDSPYGYTF,TGCAGTGCTACGGGCGACAGTCCCTATGGCTACACCTTC
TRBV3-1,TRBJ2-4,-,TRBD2,CASSQEYSGTAKNIQYF,TGTGCCAGCAGCCAAGAATATAGCGGGACCGCCAAAAACATTCAGTACTTC
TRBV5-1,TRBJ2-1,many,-,CASRTGDVSEQFF,TGCGCCAGCAGGACGGGAGATGTTAGTGAGCAGTTCTTC
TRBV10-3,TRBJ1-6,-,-,CAIRMDAYNSPLHF,TGTGCCATCAGAATGGACGCATATAATTCACCCCTCCACTTT
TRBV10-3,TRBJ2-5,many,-,CAISDRGLGETQYF,TGTGCCATCAGTGACAGGGGCCTGGGGGAGACCCAGTACTTC
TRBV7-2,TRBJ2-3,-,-,CASSALRDTQYF,TGTGCCAGCAGCGCTCTTAGGGATACGCAGTATTTT
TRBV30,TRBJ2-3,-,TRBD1,CAWGRDRGADTQYF,TGTGCCTGGGGGCGGGACAGGGGTGCAGATACGCAGTATTTT
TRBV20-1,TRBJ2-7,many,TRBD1,CSAHPQGAAYEQYF,TGCAGTGCCCATCCACAGGGGGCCGCCTACGAGCAGTACTTC
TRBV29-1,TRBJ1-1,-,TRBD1,CSGTGTGNTEAFF,TGCAGCGGGACCGGGACAGGGAACACTGAAGCTTTCTTT
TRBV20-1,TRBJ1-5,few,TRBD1,CSATDRVNSNQPQHF,TGCAGTGCAACAGACAGGGTAAATAGCAATCAGCCCCAGCATTTT
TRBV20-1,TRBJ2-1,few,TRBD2,CSGPTSGSNEQFF,TGCAGTGGTCCGACTAGCGGGAGCAATGAGCAGTTCTTC
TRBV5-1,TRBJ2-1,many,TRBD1,CASSLAGDRGHEQFF,TGCGCCAGCAGCTTGGCAGGGGACAGGGGTCATGAGCAGTTCTTC
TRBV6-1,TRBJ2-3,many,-,CASIPGPTVPYF,TGTGCCAGCATACCGGGACCGACTGTCCCGTATTTT
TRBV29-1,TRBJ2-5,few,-,CSISMGSGTQYF,TGCAGCATCTCGATGGGATCCGGGACCCAGTACTTC
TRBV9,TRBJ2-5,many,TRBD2,CASSPHATSGKQETQYF,TGTGCCAGCAGCCCTCATGCCACTAGCGGTAAACAAGAGACCCAGTACTTC
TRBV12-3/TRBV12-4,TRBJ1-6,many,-,CASSLQSNSPLHF,TGTGCCAGCAGTTTACAGAGTAATTCACCCCTCCACTTT
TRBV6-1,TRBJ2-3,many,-,CASSPTGADTQYF,TGTGCCAGCAGCCCGACTGGGGCAGATACGCAGTATTTT
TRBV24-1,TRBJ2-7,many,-,CATSDLRKPTGDYEQYF,TGTGCCACCAGTGACCTCCGAAAACCGACAGGAGACTACGAGCAGTACTTC
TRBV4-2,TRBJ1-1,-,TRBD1,CASRRDRDMNTEAFF,TGTGCAAGCAGGCGGGACAGGGACATGAACACTGAAGCTTTCTTT
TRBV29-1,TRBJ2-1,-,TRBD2,CSVGLAGELNEQFF,TGCAGCGTTGGACTAGCGGGGGAACTCAATGAGCAGTTCTTC
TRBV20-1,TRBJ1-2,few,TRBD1,CSASSGGGYTF,TGCAGTGCTTCCTCAGGGGGCGGCTACACCTTC
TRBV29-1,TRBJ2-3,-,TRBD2,CSVWRESSTDTQYF,TGCAGCGTTTGGCGGGAGAGTAGTACAGATACGCAGTATTTT
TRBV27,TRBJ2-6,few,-,CASSPPPGPGANVLTF,TGTGCCAGCAGTCCCCCCCCCGGACCTGGGGCCAACGTCCTGACTTTC
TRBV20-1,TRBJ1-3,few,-,CSATYKGKVSSGNTIYF,TGCAGTGCTACCTATAAGGGGAAGGTTTCGTCTGGAAACACCATATATTTT